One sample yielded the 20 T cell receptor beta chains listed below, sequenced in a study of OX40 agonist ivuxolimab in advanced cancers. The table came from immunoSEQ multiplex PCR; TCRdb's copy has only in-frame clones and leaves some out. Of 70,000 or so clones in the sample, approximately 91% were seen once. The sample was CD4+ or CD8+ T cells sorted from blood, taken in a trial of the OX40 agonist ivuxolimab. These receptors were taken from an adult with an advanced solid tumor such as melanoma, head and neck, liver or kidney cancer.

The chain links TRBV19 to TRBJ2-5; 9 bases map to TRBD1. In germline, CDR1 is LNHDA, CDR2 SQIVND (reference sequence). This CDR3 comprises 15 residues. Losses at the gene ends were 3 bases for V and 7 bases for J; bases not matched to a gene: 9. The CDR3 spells CASSIVGQGLGTQYF. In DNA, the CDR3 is TGTGCCAGTAGTATTGTGGGACAGGGTTTGGGGACCCAGTACTTC. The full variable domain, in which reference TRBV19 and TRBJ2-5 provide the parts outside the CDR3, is DGGITQSPKYLFRKEGQNVTLSCEQNLNHDAMYWYRQDPGQGLRLIYYSQIVNDFQKGDIAEGYSVSREKKESFPLTVTSAQKNPTAFYLCASSIVGQGLGTQYFGPGTRLLVL.

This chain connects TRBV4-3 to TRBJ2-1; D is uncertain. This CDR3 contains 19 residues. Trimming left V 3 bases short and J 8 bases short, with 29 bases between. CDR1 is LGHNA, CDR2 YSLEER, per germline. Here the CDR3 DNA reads TGCGCCAGCAGCCAGACCCTTAATTTTGTTGGGGAATTTGGGGATGAGCAGTTCTTC. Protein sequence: CASSQTLNFVGEFGDEQFF.

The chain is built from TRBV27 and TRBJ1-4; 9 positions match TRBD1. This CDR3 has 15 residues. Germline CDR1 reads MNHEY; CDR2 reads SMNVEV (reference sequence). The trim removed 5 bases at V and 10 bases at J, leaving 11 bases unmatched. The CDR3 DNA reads TGTGCCAGCAGTCCGGGACAGGGCATAATCGGAAAACTGTTTTTT. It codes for CASSPGQGIIGKLFF.

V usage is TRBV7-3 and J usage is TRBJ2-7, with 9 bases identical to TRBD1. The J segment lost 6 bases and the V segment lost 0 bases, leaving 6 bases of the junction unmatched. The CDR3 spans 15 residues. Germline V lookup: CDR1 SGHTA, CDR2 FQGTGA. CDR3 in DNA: TGTGCCAGCAGCTTAACTTGGACAGGGGCAGCCGAGCAGTACTTC. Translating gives CASSLTWTGAAEQYF.

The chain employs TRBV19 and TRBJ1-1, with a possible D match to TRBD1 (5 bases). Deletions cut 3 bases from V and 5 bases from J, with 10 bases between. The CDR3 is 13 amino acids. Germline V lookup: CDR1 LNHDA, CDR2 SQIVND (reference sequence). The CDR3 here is CASSIGGGTEAFF. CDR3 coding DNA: TGTGCCAGTAGTATTGGGGGTGGAACTGAAGCTTTCTTT.

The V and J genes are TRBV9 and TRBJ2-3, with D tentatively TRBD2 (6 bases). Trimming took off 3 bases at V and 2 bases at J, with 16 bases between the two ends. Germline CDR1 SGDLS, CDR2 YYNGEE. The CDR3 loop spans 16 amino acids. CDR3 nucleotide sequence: TGTGCCAGCAGCGAGGGGAGACTAGGGGCCACAGATACGCAGTATTTT. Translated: CASSEGRLGATDTQYF.

The CDR3 bases are TGTGCCATTGAGAGGTTTGGCGGCTACACCTTC. It yields the protein CAIERFGGYTF. The chain carries TRBV19 and TRBJ1-2, with no clear D. CDR3 length: 11 amino acids. V was clipped by 10 bases and J by 8 bases, with 14 bases between them. The germline V gene encodes CDR1 LNHDA and CDR2 SQIVND (reference sequence). Filled out from reference TRBV19 and TRBJ1-2, the complete variable domain reads DGGITQSPKYLFRKEGQNVTLSCEQNLNHDAMYWYRQDPGQGLRLIYYSQIVNDFQKGDIAEGYSVSREKKESFPLTVTSAQKNPTAFYLCAIERFGGYTFGSGTRLTVV.

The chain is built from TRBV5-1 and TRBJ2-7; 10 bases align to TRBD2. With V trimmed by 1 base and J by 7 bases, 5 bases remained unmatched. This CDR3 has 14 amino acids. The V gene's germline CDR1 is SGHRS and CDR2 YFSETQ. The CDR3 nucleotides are TGCGCCAGCAGCTTGACGTCTAGCGGGGGAGAGCAGTACTTC. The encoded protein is CASSLTSSGGEQYF.

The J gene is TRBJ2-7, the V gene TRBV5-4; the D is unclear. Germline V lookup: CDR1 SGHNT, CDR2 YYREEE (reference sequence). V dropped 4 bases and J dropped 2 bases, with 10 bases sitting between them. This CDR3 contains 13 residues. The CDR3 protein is CASSDGRTYEQYF. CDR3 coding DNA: TGTGCCAGCAGCGACGGACGGACCTACGAGCAGTACTTC.

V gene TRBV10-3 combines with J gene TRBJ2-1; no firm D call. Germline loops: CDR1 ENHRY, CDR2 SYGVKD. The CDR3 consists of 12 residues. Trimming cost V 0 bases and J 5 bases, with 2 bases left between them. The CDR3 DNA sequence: TGTGCCATCAGTGAGTCTAACAATGAGCAGTTCTTC. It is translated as CAISESNNEQFF.

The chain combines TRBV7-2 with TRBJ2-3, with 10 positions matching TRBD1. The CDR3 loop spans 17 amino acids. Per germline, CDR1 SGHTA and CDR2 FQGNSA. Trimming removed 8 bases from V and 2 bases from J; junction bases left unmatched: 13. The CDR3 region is CASVRDRGPLYTDTQYF. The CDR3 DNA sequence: TGTGCCAGCGTCCGGGACAGGGGTCCTCTCTACACAGATACGCAGTATTTT.

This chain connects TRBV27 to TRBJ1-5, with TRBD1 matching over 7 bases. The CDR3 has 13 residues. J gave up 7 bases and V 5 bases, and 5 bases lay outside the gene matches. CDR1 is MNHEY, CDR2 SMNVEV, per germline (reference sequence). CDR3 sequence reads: CASSHPGGQPQHF. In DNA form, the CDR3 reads TGTGCCAGCAGTCATCCAGGGGGACAGCCCCAGCATTTT.

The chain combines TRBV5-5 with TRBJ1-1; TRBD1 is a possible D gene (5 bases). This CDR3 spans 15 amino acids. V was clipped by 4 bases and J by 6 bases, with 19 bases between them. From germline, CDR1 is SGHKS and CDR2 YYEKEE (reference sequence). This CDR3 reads CASSPLVTGLAEAFF. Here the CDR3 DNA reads TGTGCCAGCAGCCCCCTGGTCACAGGCTTGGCTGAAGCTTTCTTT.

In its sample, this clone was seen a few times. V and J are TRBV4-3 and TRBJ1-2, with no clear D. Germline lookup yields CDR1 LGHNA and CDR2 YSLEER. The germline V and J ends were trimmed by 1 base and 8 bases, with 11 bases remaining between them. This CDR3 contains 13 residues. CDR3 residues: CASSQGRSGGYTF. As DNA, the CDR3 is TGCGCCAGCAGCCAAGGGCGGTCCGGGGGCTACACCTTC.

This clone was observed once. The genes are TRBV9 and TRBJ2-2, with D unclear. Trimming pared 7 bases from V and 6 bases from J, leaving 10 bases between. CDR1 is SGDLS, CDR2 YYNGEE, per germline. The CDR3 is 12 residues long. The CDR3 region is CASGRVAGELFF. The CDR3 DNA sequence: TGTGCCAGCGGAAGGGTGGCCGGGGAGCTGTTTTTT.

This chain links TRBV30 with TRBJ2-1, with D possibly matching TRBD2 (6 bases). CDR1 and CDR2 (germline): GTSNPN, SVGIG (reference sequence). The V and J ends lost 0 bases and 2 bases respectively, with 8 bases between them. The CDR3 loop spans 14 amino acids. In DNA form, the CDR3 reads TGTGCCTGGAGTGTAGGGAGGACCTACAATGAGCAGTTCTTC. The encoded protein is CAWSVGRTYNEQFF. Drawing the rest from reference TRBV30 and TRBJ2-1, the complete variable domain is SQTIHQWPATLVQPVGSPLSLECTVEGTSNPNLYWYRQAAGRGLQLLFYSVGIGQISSEVPQNLSASRPQDRQFILSSKKLLLSDSGFYLCAWSVGRTYNEQFFGPGTRLTVL.

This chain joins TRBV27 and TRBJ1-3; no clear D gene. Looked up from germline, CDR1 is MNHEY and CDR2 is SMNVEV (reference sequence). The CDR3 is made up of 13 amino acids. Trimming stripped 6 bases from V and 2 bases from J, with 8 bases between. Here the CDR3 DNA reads TGTGCCAGCAGCCCTACCGCTGGAAACACCATATATTTT. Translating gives CASSPTAGNTIYF.

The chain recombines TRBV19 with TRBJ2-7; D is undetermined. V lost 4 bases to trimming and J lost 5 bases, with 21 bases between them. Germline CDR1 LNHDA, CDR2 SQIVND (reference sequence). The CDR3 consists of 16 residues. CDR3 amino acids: CASSTLAPGLLNEQYF. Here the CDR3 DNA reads TGTGCCAGTAGTACCCTCGCTCCGGGTCTCCTTAACGAGCAGTACTTC. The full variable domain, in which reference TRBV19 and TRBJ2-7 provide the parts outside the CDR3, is DGGITQSPKYLFRKEGQNVTLSCEQNLNHDAMYWYRQDPGQGLRLIYYSQIVNDFQKGDIAEGYSVSREKKESFPLTVTSAQKNPTAFYLCASSTLAPGLLNEQYFGPGTRLTVT.

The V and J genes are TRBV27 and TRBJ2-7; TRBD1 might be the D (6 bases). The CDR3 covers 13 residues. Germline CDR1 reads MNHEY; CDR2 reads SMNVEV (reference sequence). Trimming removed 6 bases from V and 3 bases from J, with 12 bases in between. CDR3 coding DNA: TGTGCCAGCAGCCGGGACAAGAGCTACGAGCAGTACTTC. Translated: CASSRDKSYEQYF.

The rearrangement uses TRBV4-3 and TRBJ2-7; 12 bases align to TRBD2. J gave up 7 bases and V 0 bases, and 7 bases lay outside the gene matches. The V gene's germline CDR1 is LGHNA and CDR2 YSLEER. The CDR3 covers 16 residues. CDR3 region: CASSQDRTSGTSEQYF. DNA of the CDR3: TGCGCCAGCAGCCAAGATAGGACTAGCGGGACCAGTGAGCAGTACTTC.